The 21 T cell receptor beta chains presented below share a single source sample, sequenced in a study of early T cells in non-severe SARS-CoV-2 infection. TCRdb reprocessed the 5' RACE reads via MiXCR and lists one record per CDR3 protein. The sample has approximately 15,000 distinct CDR3 sequences; about 5% are singletons. This sample comprised whole blood, obtained at baseline. These receptors were obtained from an adult who was a healthcare worker with PCR-confirmed SARS-CoV-2 infection or an uninfected control (not recorded which).

This clonotype qualifies as medium-sized. This chain joins TRBV19 and TRBJ2-1, with 7 bases fitting TRBD2. Germline V gene lookup returns CDR1 LNHDA and CDR2 SQIVND (reference sequence). The CDR3 sequence is 14 residues long. V was pared by 10 bases and J by 7 bases, with 13 bases of the junction left unmatched. The chain's CDR3 is CATHLGRGMNEQFF. CDR3 coding DNA: TGTGCCACCCATTTGGGGCGGGGGATGAATGAGCAGTTCTTC.

This clonotype was counted ten times or more. V gene TRBV13 combines with J gene TRBJ2-1; perhaps D is TRBD1 or TRBD2 (5 bases each). Germline V gene data show CDR1 as PRHDT and CDR2 as FYEKMQ (reference sequence). V lost 1 base and J lost 3, with 10 bases in between. This CDR3 spans 15 amino acids. CDR3 residues: CASSLDGAVYNEQFF. CDR3 DNA: TGTGCCAGCAGCTTAGACGGGGCGGTCTACAATGAGCAGTTCTTC. Full variable domain (remainder filled in from reference TRBV13 and TRBJ2-1): AAGVIQSPRHLIKEKRETATLKCYPIPRHDTVYWYQQGPGQDPQFLISFYEKMQSDKGSIPDRFSAQQFSDYHSELNMSSLELGDSALYFCASSLDGAVYNEQFFGPGTRLTVL.

This clonotype was observed a handful of times. The chain combines TRBV29-1 with TRBJ1-1; 8 nucleotides match TRBD1. Trimming removed 5 bases from V and 3 bases from J; junction bases left unmatched: 5. The length of the CDR3 is 13 residues. Germline assignment: CDR1 SQVTM and CDR2 ANQGSEA. This CDR3 is CSVFDRGHTEAFF. The CDR3 nucleotides are TGCAGCGTTTTTGACAGGGGCCACACTGAAGCTTTCTTT.

This clonotype was detected ten times or more. The J gene is TRBJ2-5, the V gene TRBV6-1; no firm D call. This CDR3 comprises 15 residues. Germline V gene sequence: CDR1 MNHNS, CDR2 SASEGT. V lost 1 base and J lost 7, with 16 bases in between. For the CDR3, the DNA is TGTGCCAGCAGTGAAGAATCGGGCGGATTAAGGACCCAGTACTTC. It encodes CASSEESGGLRTQYF.

In this sample, this clonotype turned up a few times. This sequence joins TRBV12-3 or TRBV12-4 and TRBJ2-5; D remains ambiguous. The CDR3 spans 12 residues. V was trimmed by 0 bases and J by 4 bases, leaving 3 bases between them. The CDR3 DNA follows: TGTGCCAGCAGTTTAGCGAGAGAGACCCAGTACTTC. Translating it yields CASSLARETQYF.

This clonotype was found many times. V gene TRBV18 combines with J gene TRBJ2-5; D remains ambiguous. Trimming left V 3 bases short and J 2 bases short, with 10 bases between. CDR1 is KGHSH, CDR2 LQKENI, per germline. This CDR3 has 14 residues. In DNA, the CDR3 is TGTGCCAGCTCACCGGGCTATCAACAAGAGACCCAGTACTTC. Amino acids: CASSPGYQQETQYF.

This clonotype is medium-sized within its sample. The V and J genes are TRBV11-2 and TRBJ2-7, with 7 bases matching TRBD1. This CDR3 comprises 13 residues. V lost 4 bases, J lost 6 bases, and 6 bases stayed unmatched. Germline lookup yields CDR1 SGHAT and CDR2 FQNNGV. The CDR3 spells CASSSDRVGEQYF. The DNA of the CDR3 is TGTGCCAGCAGCTCCGACAGGGTAGGCGAGCAGTACTTC.

The sample holds many counts of this clonotype. The V gene is TRBV4-2, the J gene TRBJ1-5; no reliable D call. The CDR3 spans 15 residues. In germline, CDR1 is LGHNA, CDR2 YNFKEQ. Trimming pared 0 bases from V and 11 bases from J, leaving 17 bases between. The CDR3, as DNA: TGTGCCAGCAGCCAAGATATGAGACCCATTCTAGCCCAGCATTTT. It is translated as CASSQDMRPILAQHF.

This clonotype was seen at least ten times. V usage is TRBV7-2 and J usage is TRBJ2-3; D unclear. Per germline, CDR1 SGHTA and CDR2 FQGNSA. Deletions cut 4 bases from V and 3 bases from J, with 26 bases between. The CDR3 runs 19 residues. CDR3: CASSSFPSSRLGSTDTQYF. The DNA of the CDR3 is TGTGCCAGCAGCTCATTCCCCTCGTCCCGATTAGGATCAACAGATACGCAGTATTTT.

The V call is TRBV6-2 or TRBV6-3, the J call TRBJ2-7; 9 positions agree with TRBD2. The germline V gene encodes CDR1 MNHEY and CDR2 SVGEGT. This CDR3 has 14 amino acids. Losses at the gene ends were 5 bases for V and 6 bases for J; bases not matched to a gene: 8. DNA of the CDR3: TGTGCCAGCAGTGGCGGCGGGGGGGGAAGCGAGCAGTACTTC. Encoded protein: CASSGGGGGSEQYF.

The chain employs TRBV6-5 and TRBJ1-2; D might be TRBD1 (5 bases). The CDR3 extends over 14 amino acids. CDR1 and CDR2 from the germline V gene are MNHEY and SVGAGI. Trimming left V 6 bases short and J 1 base short, with 12 bases between. The CDR3 protein is CASSSDSYNYGYTF. CDR3 DNA sequence: TGTGCCAGCAGCAGCGACAGCTATAACTATGGCTACACCTTC.

The sample holds many counts of this clonotype. V is TRBV11-1 and J is TRBJ2-2; TRBD1 matches at 9 bases. The CDR3 totals 14 residues. J lost 3 bases, V lost 7 bases, and 3 bases had no gene match. Germline CDR1 SGHAT, CDR2 FQDESV (reference sequence). CDR3 nucleotide sequence: TGTGCCAGCAACTGGGACAGGGACACCGGGGAGCTGTTTTTT. It is translated as CASNWDRDTGELFF. Variable domain in full (rest from reference TRBV11-1 and TRBJ2-2): EAEVAQSPRYKITEKSQAVAFWCDPISGHATLYWYRQILGQGPELLVQFQDESVVDDSQLPKDRFSAERLKGVDSTLKIQPAELGDSAMYLCASNWDRDTGELFFGEGSRLTVL.

V usage is TRBV5-6 and J usage is TRBJ2-1; D is perhaps TRBD1 or TRBD2 (5 bases each). CDR1 and CDR2 (germline): SGHDT, YYEEEE. This CDR3 has 16 residues. V gave up 4 bases and J gave up 8 bases, with 22 bases separating them. Here the CDR3 reads CASSHPITGGVDEQFF. In nucleotides, the CDR3 is TGTGCCAGCAGCCATCCTATAACAGGAGGTGTAGATGAGCAGTTCTTC.

This clonotype was seen ten or more times. This chain uses TRBV10-3 with TRBJ1-2; 9 nucleotides match TRBD1. CDR3 length: 14 residues. V gave up 5 bases and J gave up 2 bases; unmatched junction bases: 3. Germline CDR1 ENHRY, CDR2 SYGVKD. The CDR3 is CAISSGTGNYGYTF. CDR3 nucleotides: TGTGCCATCAGTTCCGGGACAGGGAACTATGGCTACACCTTC.

This clonotype is labeled large. The chain uses TRBV20-1 and TRBJ1-2; the D gene is possibly TRBD1 (6 bases). Germline V lookup: CDR1 DFQATT, CDR2 SNEGSKA (reference sequence). CDR3 length: 13 residues. Trimming removed 3 bases from V and 2 bases from J, with 10 bases in between. The CDR3 sequence: CSARITGNYGYTF. The DNA for the CDR3 is TGCAGTGCTAGGATAACAGGGAACTATGGCTACACCTTC.

The chain has TRBV20-1 and TRBJ1-1, with D possibly TRBD1 on 5 matching bases. CDR1 and CDR2 (germline): DFQATT, SNEGSKA (reference sequence). The CDR3 sequence is 13 residues long. The V end was cut by 4 bases, the J end by 0 bases, with 9 bases between. CDR3 sequence (DNA): TGCAGTGCTAATAGACAGTTGAACACTGAAGCTTTCTTT. Encoded protein: CSANRQLNTEAFF.

This clonotype was picked up many times. The chain employs TRBV7-7 and TRBJ2-5; D could derive from TRBD1 or TRBD2 (5 bases each). This CDR3 contains 15 residues. Trimming removed 1 base at V and 4 bases at J, with 13 bases between. Germline-derived CDR1 and CDR2 are SSHAT and FNYEAQ (reference sequence). Here the CDR3 reads CASSLGVGVRETQYF. In DNA, the CDR3 is TGTGCCAGCAGCTTAGGCGTGGGGGTACGAGAGACCCAGTACTTC.

This clonotype turned up a few times. The rearrangement joins TRBV19 to TRBJ1-5; 7 positions agree with TRBD1. Germline-derived CDR1 and CDR2 are LNHDA and SQIVND (reference sequence). This CDR3 is built from 16 residues. Unmatched junction bases numbered 10, after V lost 3 bases and J lost 5 bases. The DNA of the CDR3 is TGTGCCAGTAGTATGACAGGGAAACAGGTGGATCAGCCCCAGCATTTT. Its translation: CASSMTGKQVDQPQHF.

This clonotype was detected many times. This chain connects TRBV29-1 to TRBJ1-2; 7 positions match TRBD1. Germline CDR1 is SQVTM and CDR2 is ANQGSEA. The CDR3 is made up of 14 amino acids. The V segment lost 1 base and the J segment 7 bases; nucleotides outside the gene matches: 9. CDR3 sequence: CSVEGATGDGGYTF. The CDR3 DNA is TGCAGCGTTGAAGGAGCCACAGGGGACGGTGGCTACACCTTC.

This clonotype qualifies as medium-sized (0.01 to 0.1%). This chain connects TRBV6-8 to TRBJ1-5, with 7 bases aligning to TRBD1. The length of the CDR3 is 17 residues. The ends lost 6 bases at V and 2 bases at J; junction bases unmatched: 13. Germline CDR1 MNHGY, CDR2 SAAAGT. This CDR3 is CASRHWTGMIGNQPQHF. The DNA for the CDR3 is TGTGCCAGCAGGCATTGGACAGGAATGATCGGCAATCAGCCCCAGCATTTT.

This clonotype is categorized as medium-sized. A much more abundant neighbour one base away suggests this may be a read error. The V gene is TRBV20-1, the J gene TRBJ1-3; 7 bases align to TRBD1. CDR3 length: 14 amino acids. Germline loops: CDR1 DFQATT, CDR2 SNEGSKA (reference sequence). The CDR3 coding sequence is TGCAGTGCTGGGGACAGAAGCTCTGAAAACACCATATATTTT. As protein: CSAGDRSSENTIYF.